This T cell receptor beta chain appears in the sequencing data of a study of spatial heterogeneity in lung cancer. The V end was cut by 1 base, the J end by 7 bases, with 14 bases between. CDR3 length equals 15 residues. Germline CDR1 reads SGHAT; CDR2 reads FQNNGV. MiXCR was run by TCRdb on the 5' RACE reads, yielding one entry per CDR3 protein. The data hold about 36,000 distinct CDR3 sequences, with approximately 7.2% observed a single time. This clonotype was detected many times. Time point indicated: sample taken at primary tumor resection. Sequencing was performed on PBMCs, taken at surgery. This sequence was found in a female donor with early-stage non-small cell lung cancer. The V gene is TRBV11-2, the J gene TRBJ1-5, with D possibly being TRBD1 (5 bases). CDR3 residues: CASSLGVREGQPQHF. The CDR3 DNA reads TGTGCCAGCAGCTTAGGGGTCAGGGAGGGACAGCCCCAGCATTTT.